This T cell receptor beta chain came from a study of T cells in Graves' hyperthyroidism and ophthalmopathy. Across the whole study: Before any treatment, at initial diagnosis, peripheral blood was collected. Overall study findings and caveats: Most thyroid clonotypes expanded above 0.001 appeared in blood too. Ophthalmopathy cases were set apart from stable hyperthyroidism by a 13 V-J model.

From germline, CDR1 is WNHNN and CDR2 SYGVQD (reference sequence). Trimming at V came to 2 bases and at J to 5 bases, leaving 13 bases not matched to a gene. The CDR3 extends over 17 amino acids. This clonotype was picked up many times. Its antigen is not known. What was amplified from RNA transcripts were TCR beta CDR3 regions. A set of HTBI primers served as the primers for a first-round RT-PCR of the TCR CDR3. TCRdb called the multiplex PCR reads again in MiXCR, with one record for every CDR3 protein. This sample has fewer than 250,000 distinct CDR3 sequences; roughly 17% occur once, and the top ten carry 25% to 30%.

This receptor was taken from a woman between 18 and 29 years old with Graves' ophthalmopathy. The chain couples TRBV10-1 to TRBJ1-2; the match to TRBD1 covers 8 bases. Material: blood. In DNA form, the CDR3 reads TGCGCCAGCAGTGAGATGGGACAGGTCCCTAATGAATATGGCTACACCTTC. The encoded protein is CASSEMGQVPNEYGYTF.